A single sample gave rise to the 22 T cell receptor beta chains below, sequenced in a study of blood T cell repertoires in COVID-19. The table came from immunoSEQ multiplex PCR; TCRdb's copy has only in-frame clones and leaves some out. The repertoire holds 100,000 to 150,000 clones, with about four fifths as singletons. The specimen sequenced was peripheral blood. All receptors come from a man aged 55 to 70 with acute or convalescent COVID-19.

CDR3 coding DNA: TGTGCCAGCAAACCGGACAGTCCCCCTGGGGGTTCACCCCTCCACTTT. It translates to CASKPDSPPGGSPLHF. The V call is TRBV2, the J call TRBJ1-6, with D tentatively TRBD1 (6 bases). In germline, CDR1 is SNHLY, CDR2 FYNNEI. Trimming took 7 bases from V and 9 from J, leaving 22 bases between them. This CDR3 region has 16 residues.

The rearrangement joins TRBV9 to TRBJ2-7; D uncertain. V lost 4 bases and J lost 1, with 12 bases in between. Per germline, CDR1 SGDLS and CDR2 YYNGEE. CDR3 length: 14 residues. For the CDR3, the DNA is TGTGCCAGCAGCCCTCTTGGGCGATCCTACGAGCAGTACTTC. Protein: CASSPLGRSYEQYF.

The count of this clone is one. J is TRBJ2-1 and V is TRBV7-8; 8 bases are a match to TRBD2. Germline-derived CDR1 and CDR2 are SGHVS and FQNEAQ. The V gene end was trimmed by 6 bases and the J gene end by 4 bases; junction bases not matched to a gene: 2. CDR3 length: 13 residues. The CDR3 nucleotides are TGTGCCAGCAGAGAGCGGGAGTACAATGAGCAGTTCTTC. Its protein product is CASREREYNEQFF.

The J gene is TRBJ1-3, the V gene TRBV5-4; TRBD1 matches at 9 bases. CDR1 and CDR2 (germline): SGHNT, YYREEE (reference sequence). The V segment lost 1 base and the J segment 11 bases; nucleotides outside the gene matches: 4. This CDR3 has 13 amino acids. The CDR3 bases are TGTGCCAGCAGCTTGTCTAGGACAGGGGCCATATATTTT. Amino acid sequence: CASSLSRTGAIYF.

J is TRBJ2-5 and V is TRBV5-4, with 12 bases that match TRBD2. Trimming took 3 bases from V and 5 from J; bases not matched to a gene: 11. Germline assignment: CDR1 SGHNT and CDR2 YYREEE (reference sequence). The CDR3 spans 17 residues. The CDR3 DNA is TGTGCCAGCAGCTCCGGGACTAGCGGGCTCCACGGGGAGACCCAGTACTTC. Its translation is CASSSGTSGLHGETQYF. Full variable domain (rest looked up from reference TRBV5-4 and TRBJ2-5): ETGVTQSPTHLIKTRGQQVTLRCSSQSGHNTVSWYQQALGQGPQFIFQYYREEENGRGNFPPRFSGLQFPNYSSELNVNALELDDSALYLCASSSGTSGLHGETQYFGPGTRLLVL.

A remark on this clone: Since a much larger clone is just one base distant, this may be a read error. This same CDR3 is encoded by further DNA sequences in the sample. The gene calls are TRBV30 and TRBJ2-7; the D gene is possibly TRBD2 (5 bases). Per the germline V gene, CDR1 is GTSNPN and CDR2 is SVGIG (reference sequence). The CDR3 sequence is 13 residues long. The CDR3 nucleotides read TGTGCCTGGACTACTGGGCTAGAGGGCGAGCAGTACTTT. Residues: CAWTTGLEGEQYF.

The rearrangement links TRBV18 to TRBJ2-7; 10 bases line up with TRBD1. CDR3 size: 12 residues. Unmatched junction bases numbered 6, after V lost 10 bases and J lost 6 bases. Germline-derived CDR1 and CDR2 are KGHSH and LQKENI. The CDR3 DNA reads TGTGCCACCGGACAGGGGGAGGGCGAGCAGTACTTC. Amino acids: CATGQGEGEQYF.

V usage is TRBV28 and J usage is TRBJ1-2; D may be TRBD1 (6 bases). In germline, CDR1 is MDHEN, CDR2 SYDVKM. V was clipped by 8 bases and J by 10 bases, with 20 bases between them. CDR3 length: 13 residues. The chain's CDR3 is CASLLRQGLHYTF. The CDR3 DNA is TGTGCCAGCCTCCTGAGGCAGGGGCTTCACTACACCTTC.

The CDR3 is CSVTGDRGHNEQFF. The CDR3 DNA sequence: TGCAGCGTCACGGGGGACAGGGGCCACAATGAGCAGTTCTTC. The J gene is TRBJ2-1, the V gene TRBV29-1; 10 nucleotides align to TRBD1. Germline V gene sequence: CDR1 SQVTM, CDR2 ANQGSEA. CDR3 length equals 14 residues. J was trimmed by 5 bases and V by 6 bases; bases with no gene match: 7.

This clone was seen only a few times. V usage is TRBV19 and J usage is TRBJ1-1, with TRBD1 identical over 8 bases. J gave up 0 bases and V 8 bases, and 11 bases lay outside the gene matches. Germline-derived CDR1 and CDR2 are LNHDA and SQIVND (reference sequence). The CDR3 has 16 amino acids. The CDR3 protein is CASGRYRGYMNTEAFF. The DNA of the CDR3 is TGTGCCAGTGGCAGATACAGGGGGTATATGAACACTGAAGCTTTCTTT. Full variable domain (missing parts from reference TRBV19 and TRBJ1-1): DGGITQSPKYLFRKEGQNVTLSCEQNLNHDAMYWYRQDPGQGLRLIYYSQIVNDFQKGDIAEGYSVSREKKESFPLTVTSAQKNPTAFYLCASGRYRGYMNTEAFFGQGTRLTVV.

The J gene is TRBJ1-3, the V gene TRBV6-5; D may be TRBD1 (6 bases). V shed 7 bases and J shed 9 bases, with 10 bases lying between them. CDR1 and CDR2 (germline): MNHEY, SVGAGI. The CDR3 has 11 residues. Here the CDR3 DNA reads TGTGCCAGCACACAGGGCCTCACCATATATTTT. Translating gives CASTQGLTIYF.

The J gene is TRBJ1-1, the V gene TRBV12-3 or TRBV12-4; unclear D gene. This CDR3 is built from 13 residues. With 2 bases removed from V and 3 bases from J, the gap between germline ends came to 7 bases. The CDR3 DNA reads TGTGCCAGCAGTTTATACGACTACACTGAAGCTTTCTTT. Amino acid sequence: CASSLYDYTEAFF.

This clone showed up just a few times. The chain links TRBV4-1 to TRBJ1-5, with 10 bases lining up with TRBD1. CDR3 size: 16 residues. The germline CDR1 and CDR2 sequences are MGHRA and YSYEKL. V was clipped by 2 bases and J by 7 bases; unmatched bases: 8. The CDR3 region is CASSQRPGTGEQPQHF. The CDR3 DNA reads as TGCGCCAGCAGCCAAAGGCCCGGGACAGGGGAGCAGCCCCAGCATTTT.

At least ten counts were recorded for this clone. The chain has TRBV5-1 and TRBJ1-1; a weak D match, TRBD1 (6 bases). V lost 3 bases and J 7 bases, leaving 19 bases between the germline ends. The germline CDR1 and CDR2 sequences are SGHRS and YFSETQ. This CDR3 is 15 amino acids long. This CDR3 is CASSWGPGVTVEAFF. DNA of the CDR3: TGCGCCAGCAGCTGGGGACCAGGGGTTACAGTTGAAGCTTTCTTT.

The V call is TRBV19, the J call TRBJ1-1; possibly TRBD1 for D (6 bases). V was clipped by 3 bases and J by 6 bases, with 17 bases between them. Germline values: CDR1 LNHDA, CDR2 SQIVND (reference sequence). The CDR3 length is 15 residues. The CDR3 sequence is CASSIGRQGFAEAFF. For the CDR3, the DNA is TGTGCCAGTAGTATTGGTCGGCAGGGGTTCGCTGAAGCTTTCTTT.

The rearrangement joins TRBV5-1 to TRBJ2-3; 8 bases align to TRBD2. The trim removed 4 bases at V and 6 bases at J, leaving 7 bases unmatched. CDR1 SGHRS and CDR2 YFSETQ come from the germline V gene. CDR3 length: 14 residues. Here the CDR3 reads CASSPAAGVDTQYF. The CDR3 DNA follows: TGCGCCAGCAGCCCGGCAGCGGGAGTTGATACGCAGTATTTT.

This clone came up once. This chain joins TRBV5-1 and TRBJ2-1, with a tentative D call TRBD2 (6 bases). Trimming pared 5 bases from V and 6 bases from J, leaving 15 bases between. The CDR3 is 14 residues long. CDR1 is SGHRS and CDR2 is YFSETQ in the germline V gene. CDR3 in amino acids: CASRPSGPSNEQFF. CDR3 nucleotides: TGCGCCAGCAGACCAAGCGGGCCTTCCAATGAGCAGTTCTTC. The complete variable domain, with remaining parts taken from reference TRBV5-1 and TRBJ2-1, reads KAGVTQTPRYLIKTRGQQVTLSCSPISGHRSVSWYQQTPGQGLQFLFEYFSETQRNKGNFPGRFSGRQFSNSRSEMNVSTLELGDSALYLCASRPSGPSNEQFFGPGTRLTVL.

This sequence joins TRBV24-1 and TRBJ2-2; D is unclear. Trimming left V 2 bases short and J 4 bases short, with 10 bases between. In germline, CDR1 is KGHDR, CDR2 SFDVKD. The CDR3 loop spans 15 amino acids. DNA of the CDR3: TGTGCCACCAGTGATTCGTCGTTAATCACCGGGGAGCTGTTTTTT. Its protein is CATSDSSLITGELFF.

This rearrangement joins TRBV29-1 to TRBJ1-1, with TRBD1 matching over 8 bases. The CDR3 has 15 amino acids. V lost 7 bases to trimming and J lost 4 bases; unmatched junction nucleotides: 14. Germline-derived CDR1 and CDR2 are SQVTM and ANQGSEA. The CDR3 sequence is CSATLTGGLSTEAFF. The DNA of the CDR3 is TGCAGCGCAACCCTTACAGGGGGACTCAGCACTGAAGCTTTCTTT.

This clone was found a few times. The V call is TRBV4-1, the J call TRBJ1-2; tentatively, D is TRBD1 (6 bases). This CDR3 has 17 residues. V was pared by 0 bases and J by 4 bases, with 18 bases between. CDR1 is MGHRA, CDR2 YSYEKL, per germline. The CDR3 loop reads CASSQELRGRAGYGYTF. The DNA of the CDR3 is TGCGCCAGCAGCCAAGAGCTCAGGGGTAGGGCGGGCTATGGCTACACCTTC.

The rearrangement uses TRBV6-5 and TRBJ1-3; maybe TRBD1 (6 bases). Trimming shortened V by 6 bases and J by 4 bases, and 16 bases separated the two germline ends. The CDR3 extends over 15 amino acids. Germline assignment: CDR1 MNHEY and CDR2 SVGAGI. CDR3 in amino acids: CASSGGGAGGNTIYF. In DNA, the CDR3 is TGTGCCAGCAGCGGGGGGGGCGCGGGAGGAAACACCATATATTTT.

The rearrangement links TRBV28 to TRBJ1-2, with 7 bases aligning to TRBD1. CDR1 is MDHEN, CDR2 SYDVKM, per germline. V gave up 4 bases and J gave up 0 bases; unmatched junction bases: 5. The CDR3 totals 15 residues. DNA of the CDR3: TGTGCCAGCAGTTCTCGGACAGGCCCTAACTATGGCTACACCTTC. Amino acid sequence: CASSSRTGPNYGYTF.